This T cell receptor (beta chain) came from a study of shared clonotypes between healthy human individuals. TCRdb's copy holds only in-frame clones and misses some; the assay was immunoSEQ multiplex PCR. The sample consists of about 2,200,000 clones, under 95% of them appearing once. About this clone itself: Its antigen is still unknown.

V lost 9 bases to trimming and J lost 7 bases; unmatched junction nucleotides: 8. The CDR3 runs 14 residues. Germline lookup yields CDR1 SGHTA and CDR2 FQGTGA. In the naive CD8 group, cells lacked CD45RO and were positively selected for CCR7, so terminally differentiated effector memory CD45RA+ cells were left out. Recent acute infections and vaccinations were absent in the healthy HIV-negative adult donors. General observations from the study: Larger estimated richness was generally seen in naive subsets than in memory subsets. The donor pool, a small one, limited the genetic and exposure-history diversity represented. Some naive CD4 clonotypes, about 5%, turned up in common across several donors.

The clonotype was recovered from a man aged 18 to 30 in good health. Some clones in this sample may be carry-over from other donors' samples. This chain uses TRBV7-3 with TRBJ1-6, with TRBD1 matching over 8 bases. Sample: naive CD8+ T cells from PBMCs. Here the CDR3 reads CASGLQGVNSPLHF. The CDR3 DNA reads TGTGCCAGTGGCCTACAGGGGGTGAATTCACCCCTCCACTTT.